A selection of T cell receptor beta chains follows, all from one sample in a study of human T cells and chemical hapten exposure. TCRdb re-called the RACE reads through MiXCR, storing one row per CDR3 protein. The table lists approximately 350,000 distinct CDR3 sequences, under 8% of them singletons. The sample in question was whole blood, obtained in connection with sensitization to the hapten diphenylcyclopropenone (DPC). These receptors were taken from a woman aged 18-29 years with alopecia areata. Some clones in this sample may be carry-over from other donors' samples. The CDR3 runs from the conserved cysteine through the conserved F or W. D genes are given only for firm matches. Only some rows state a clone size, as once, few, many or a class for expanded clones.

CASRRTGVSDSPLHF,TGTGCCAGCAGACGGACAGGGGTATCGGATTCACCCCTCCACTTT,TRBJ1-6,TRBD1,many,TRBV7-9
CSARQGATTEAFF,TGCAGTGCGAGACAGGGGGCGACAACTGAAGCTTTCTTT,TRBJ1-1,TRBD1,.,TRBV20-1
CASSPGGPGNQPQHF,TGTGCCAGCAGCCCAGGGGGGCCAGGCAATCAGCCCCAGCATTTT,TRBJ1-5,TRBD1,.,TRBV5-6
CSARDLAIRDTQYF,TGCAGTGCTAGAGATCTCGCGATCAGAGATACGCAGTATTTT,TRBJ2-3,.,few,TRBV20-1
CASSYDKITGELFF,TGTGCCAGCAGTTACGATAAGATCACCGGGGAGCTGTTTTTT,TRBJ2-2,.,many,TRBV6-2/TRBV6-3
CASSQQFDRTSNQPQHF,TGTGCCAGCAGCCAACAGTTTGACAGGACAAGCAATCAGCCCCAGCATTTT,TRBJ1-5,.,few,TRBV4-2
CASSLASVETQYF,TGCGCCAGCAGCTTGGCAAGCGTTGAGACCCAGTACTTC,TRBJ2-5,.,few,TRBV5-1
CASQSRADTQYF,TGTGCCAGCCAATCGAGGGCAGATACGCAGTATTTT,TRBJ2-3,.,many,TRBV7-2
CASSPGGTQQETQYF,TGCGCCAGCAGCCCCGGGGGAACCCAGCAAGAGACCCAGTACTTC,TRBJ2-5,.,.,TRBV5-1
CASSLVWMGTEAFF,TGTGCCAGCAGCTTAGTTTGGATGGGGACTGAAGCTTTCTTT,TRBJ1-1,.,.,TRBV7-9
CASSFLPGNEQYF,TGTGCCAGCAGCTTTCTGCCCGGGAACGAGCAGTACTTC,TRBJ2-7,.,many,TRBV5-5
CSAGLQGGSYGYTF,TGCAGTGCTGGATTACAGGGAGGGAGCTATGGCTACACCTTC,TRBJ1-2,.,.,TRBV20-1
CASSEAGNYGYTF,TGTGCCAGCAGTGAAGCCGGTAACTATGGCTACACCTTC,TRBJ1-2,.,many,TRBV6-1
CSVSPGTESFSGANVLTF,TGCAGCGTTTCCCCCGGGACAGAAAGTTTCTCTGGGGCCAACGTCCTGACTTTC,TRBJ2-6,TRBD1,.,TRBV29-1
CASSGSKVENQPQHF,TGTGCCAGCAGTGGGTCCAAGGTAGAAAATCAGCCCCAGCATTTT,TRBJ1-5,.,few,TRBV2
CASSRKLTGGATPRITDTQYF,TGCGCCAGCAGCCGAAAGTTAACAGGGGGTGCGACCCCCCGAATCACAGATACGCAGTATTTT,TRBJ2-3,TRBD1,many,TRBV4-3
CASSQGTGTVEAFF,TGCGCCAGCAGCCAAGGTACAGGGACAGTTGAAGCTTTCTTT,TRBJ1-1,TRBD1,many,TRBV4-3